This TCR beta chain was profiled in a study of PD-1 blockade in mismatch repair-deficient tumors. About the research overall: Enrolled about 2012-2016, patients had progressing, pretreated mismatch repair-deficient cancers of more than ten types. Study-wide results and limits: Tumor-resident clones, often undetectable pretreatment in blood, expanded then contracted after pembrolizumab.

Repertoires were generated with immunoSEQ multiplex PCR, while TCRdb's copy carries only in-frame clones and drops some. The data contain over 75,000 clones, around 85% of them singletons. Turning to this clone: What it binds is not known.

V gave up 4 bases and J gave up 7 bases, with 22 bases separating them. Germline V gene sequence: CDR1 LNHNV, CDR2 YYDKDF (reference sequence). The CDR3 consists of 16 residues. Mismatch repair deficiency was confirmed in all patients, by PCR or immunohistochemistry. The TCR-sequenced patients were a few responders to pembrolizumab. V is TRBV15 and J is TRBJ1-2; maybe TRBD1 (6 bases). Source: peripheral blood, taken 12 weeks after starting pembrolizumab. The TCR sequence derives from an adult with mismatch repair-deficient cancer. CDR3 sequence reads: CATSKSGSLGGSGYTF. The CDR3 DNA follows: TGTGCCACCAGCAAGAGTGGGTCATTGGGGGGCAGTGGCTACACCTTC.